These 21 T cell receptor beta chains originate from one sample sequenced in a study of HIV-infected patients and healthy controls. About 500 ng RNA was reverse transcribed with alpha and beta constant-region primers. Separate chain-specific third strand synthesis with multiplexing indices produced the alpha and beta libraries. TCRdb processed the 5' RACE reads anew with MiXCR; each CDR3 protein has one entry. The sample shows around 8,300 distinct CDR3 sequences, approximately 6.7% of them seen only once. Roughly three months, about 14 weeks, into antiretroviral therapy, follow-up blood was collected. Whole blood was used without fractionation, so all unsorted peripheral T cells were included. Sample: blood, taken during antiretroviral therapy. The receptors originated from an adult with HIV infection.

This clonotype was seen repeatedly, ten times or more. The size of this beta chain means little, since it is a stray read in a library made for alpha chains. The chain recombines TRBV5-1 with TRBJ2-5; the match to TRBD2 covers 12 bases. The J segment lost 0 bases and the V segment lost 2 bases, leaving 2 bases of the junction unmatched. Germline assignment: CDR1 SGHRS and CDR2 YFSETQ. The CDR3 contains 16 residues. CDR3 protein: CASSFGLAGNQETQYF. In nucleotides, the CDR3 is TGCGCCAGCAGCTTTGGACTAGCGGGGAACCAAGAGACCCAGTACTTC.

This clonotype has a count of ten or more. This beta chain is an off-target read within a library intended for alpha chains, so its frequency means little. V is TRBV5-1 and J is TRBJ2-3; D is uncertain. V lost 0 bases to trimming and J lost 7 bases, with 12 bases between them. Germline CDR1 and CDR2: SGHRS and YFSETQ. This CDR3 spans 14 amino acids. CDR3 DNA sequence: TGCGCCAGCAGCTTGGCCGAGAGCGCTAATACGCAGTATTTT. Translated: CASSLAESANTQYF.

This clonotype has more than one count but fewer than ten. This beta chain is a stray sequence in a library constructed for alpha chains; its clone size is not meaningful. This chain connects TRBV5-1 to TRBJ2-7; 10 nucleotides match TRBD2. Germline CDR1 is SGHRS and CDR2 is YFSETQ. V gave up 3 bases and J gave up 0 bases; unmatched junction bases: 3. The CDR3 covers 15 residues. The CDR3 DNA follows: TGCGCCAGCAGCTCTACTAGCGGGGTCTCCTACGAGCAGTACTTC. It is translated as CASSSTSGVSYEQYF.

In its sample, this clonotype was seen many times. A library made for alpha chains picked up this beta chain off target, so its size means little. The V gene is TRBV28, the J gene TRBJ2-7, with 10 bases fitting TRBD2. Per the germline V gene, CDR1 is MDHEN and CDR2 is SYDVKM. There are 12 residues in the CDR3. In nucleotides, the CDR3 is TGTGCCAGCAGTTCGTCCGGGACTAGCGAATCAGTC. Encoded protein: CASSSSGTSESV.

At least ten counts were recorded for this clonotype. This beta chain was picked up by a library intended for alpha chains and is off target, so its count carries little meaning. The chain combines TRBV20-1 with TRBJ2-1; 7 bases line up with TRBD2. This CDR3 spans 12 amino acids. Germline CDR1 and CDR2: DFQATT and SNEGSKA (reference sequence). V lost 6 bases to trimming and J lost 1 base; unmatched junction nucleotides: 0. CDR3 DNA: TGCAGTGCGGGGGGGTCCTACAATGAGCAGTTCTTC. Protein sequence: CSAGGSYNEQFF.

This clonotype was seen ten or more times. This beta chain represents an off-target read in a library built for alpha chains; its size is of limited meaning. The chain couples TRBV5-1 to TRBJ2-7; D gene unclear. The CDR3 consists of 14 residues. Trimming left V 1 base short and J 1 base short, with 9 bases between. CDR1 is SGHRS, CDR2 YFSETQ, per germline. This CDR3 is CASSLSIPSYEQYF. The CDR3 region has the DNA TGCGCCAGCAGCTTGAGCATACCGTCCTACGAGCAGTACTTC. The whole variable domain, remainder taken from reference TRBV5-1 and TRBJ2-7, is KAGVTQTPRYLIKTRGQQVTLSCSPISGHRSVSWYQQTPGQGLQFLFEYFSETQRNKGNFPGRFSGRQFSNSRSEMNVSTLELGDSALYLCASSLSIPSYEQYFGPGTRLTVT.

This clonotype has at least ten counts. This beta chain is a stray sequence in a library constructed for alpha chains; its clone size is not meaningful. The chain carries TRBV5-6 and TRBJ2-3; a possible D gene is TRBD2 (6 bases). CDR3 length equals 15 residues. V was pared by 6 bases and J by 2 bases, with 16 bases between. CDR1 and CDR2 (germline): SGHDT, YYEEEE. The DNA of the CDR3 is TGTGCCAGCACCCCAGGAGGGCCCTCCACAGATACGCAGTATTTT. As protein: CASTPGGPSTDTQYF. Full variable domain (outside the CDR3, taken from reference TRBV5-6 and TRBJ2-3): DAGVTQSPTHLIKTRGQQVTLRCSPKSGHDTVSWYQQALGQGPQFIFQYYEEEERQRGNFPDRFSGHQFPNYSSELNVNALLLGDSALYLCASTPGGPSTDTQYFGPGTRLTVL.

This clonotype was counted at least ten times. This beta chain turned up in a library designed for alpha chains; as an off-target read, its abundance says little. The rearrangement links TRBV30 to TRBJ2-3; 7 positions match TRBD2. The CDR3 covers 15 residues. Germline values: CDR1 GTSNPN, CDR2 SVGIG (reference sequence). The V and J ends lost 0 bases and 6 bases, in that order; junction bases with no gene match: 9. CDR3 sequence reads: CAWSVRTLAEDTQYF. In nucleotides, the CDR3 is TGTGCCTGGAGTGTACGGACCCTAGCGGAGGATACGCAGTATTTT. Drawing the rest from reference TRBV30 and TRBJ2-3, the complete variable domain is SQTIHQWPATLVQPVGSPLSLECTVEGTSNPNLYWYRQAAGRGLQLLFYSVGIGQISSEVPQNLSASRPQDRQFILSSKKLLLSDSGFYLCAWSVRTLAEDTQYFGPGTRLTVL.

There are many counts of this clonotype. Mismatch with germline at one junction end may stem from a read error. This beta chain represents an off-target read in a library built for alpha chains; its size is of limited meaning. The chain is built from TRBV7-7 and TRBJ2-7; 8 nucleotides line up with TRBD2. CDR1 and CDR2 from the germline V gene are SSHAT and FNYEAQ (reference sequence). CDR3 length: 15 amino acids. The CDR3 protein is CASSLAAGGSYEQYF. CDR3 DNA sequence: TGTGCTAGCAGCTTAGCGGCGGGAGGCTCCTACGAGCAGTACTTC.

Many counts were recorded for this clonotype. Found in a library prepared for alpha chains, this beta chain is an off-target read, and its abundance has little meaning. The chain links TRBV11-2 to TRBJ2-1; 9 bases agree with TRBD2. The CDR3 extends over 16 amino acids. CDR1 and CDR2 (germline): SGHAT, FQNNGV. Trimming cost V 3 bases and J 3 bases; bases outside gene matches: 6. DNA for the CDR3: TGTGCCAGCAGCTTCATAACTAGCGGGCTCTACAATGAGCAGTTCTTC. Its translation is CASSFITSGLYNEQFF.

This clonotype was recorded at least ten times. Within a library made for alpha chains, this beta chain is off target, and its count is uninformative. The rearrangement uses TRBV19 and TRBJ2-2; no firm D call. Germline CDR1 and CDR2: LNHDA and SQIVND (reference sequence). The CDR3 extends over 14 amino acids. The V end was cut by 7 bases, the J end by 1 base, with 10 bases between. The CDR3 coding sequence is TGTGCCAGTAACGGGCTATTGAACACCGGGGAGCTGTTTTTT. This sequence encodes CASNGLLNTGELFF.

This clonotype was observed at least ten times. This beta chain represents an off-target read in a library built for alpha chains; its size is of limited meaning. This chain links TRBV6-6 with TRBJ2-3; 7 bases fit TRBD1. CDR1 is MNHNY, CDR2 SVGAGI, per germline (reference sequence). This CDR3 has 16 amino acids. V was pared by 2 bases and J by 2 bases, with 7 bases of the junction left unmatched. CDR3 residues: CASSYGDRDTTDTQYF. CDR3 in DNA: TGTGCCAGCAGTTACGGGGACAGAGACACCACAGATACGCAGTATTTT.

By its share, this clonotype is medium-sized. Little can be read into the size of this beta chain, an off-target read in a library designed for alpha chains. The gene calls are TRBV7-8 and TRBJ1-1; D is undetermined. CDR1 and CDR2 from the germline V gene are SGHVS and FQNEAQ. The CDR3 is made up of 14 amino acids. Trimming left V 1 base short and J 1 base short, with 7 bases between. This chain's CDR3 is CASSLVSTNTEAFF. The CDR3 DNA follows: TGTGCCAGCAGCTTAGTTTCAACGAACACTGAAGCTTTCTTT.

By frequency in the sample, this clonotype is medium-sized (0.01 to 0.1%). This beta chain turned up in a library designed for alpha chains; as an off-target read, its abundance says little. The chain joins TRBV28 to TRBJ2-1; D perhaps matches TRBD2 (6 bases). The CDR3 runs to 15 residues. V was pared by 4 bases and J by 2 bases, with 12 bases between. Germline V gives CDR1 MDHEN, CDR2 SYDVKM. The CDR3 nucleotides read TGTGCCAGCAGTTCTAGCGACAACCCCTACAATGAGCAGTTCTTC. Translation: CASSSSDNPYNEQFF.

By its share, this clonotype is medium-sized. This beta chain lies outside the target of a library built for alpha chains; its clone size means little. The V and J genes are TRBV5-4 and TRBJ2-3; D is perhaps TRBD2 (6 bases). Deletions cut 0 bases from V and 2 bases from J, with 10 bases between. The CDR3 is 15 residues long. Germline V CDR1 and CDR2: SGHNT, YYREEE (reference sequence). CDR3 nucleotide sequence: TGTGCCAGCAGCTTGGCGGGGGTCATCACAGATACGCAGTATTTT. Protein sequence: CASSLAGVITDTQYF. The variable domain in full, completed from reference TRBV5-4 and TRBJ2-3, reads ETGVTQSPTHLIKTRGQQVTLRCSSQSGHNTVSWYQQALGQGPQFIFQYYREEENGRGNFPPRFSGLQFPNYSSELNVNALELDDSALYLCASSLAGVITDTQYFGPGTRLTVL.

The sample holds a few counts of this clonotype. This beta chain is a stray read from a library made for alpha chains; its abundance is not meaningful. The rearrangement links TRBV2 to TRBJ2-7; the D gene is possibly TRBD1 (5 bases). Trimming removed 4 bases at V and 3 bases at J, with 10 bases between. CDR3 length: 13 residues. From germline, CDR1 is SNHLY and CDR2 FYNNEI. The CDR3 nucleotides read TGTGCCAGCAGTGTGGGGCAGATCTACGAGCAGTACTTC. Translated, it gives CASSVGQIYEQYF.

By share, this clonotype ranks as medium-sized. This beta chain is a stray read from a library made for alpha chains; its abundance is not meaningful. The chain joins TRBV6-1 to TRBJ2-7; D possibly corresponds to TRBD2 (7 bases). This CDR3 has 14 residues. Trimming took 6 bases from V and 3 from J, leaving 15 bases between them. Germline V gene data show CDR1 as MNHNS and CDR2 as SASEGT. CDR3 in DNA: TGTGCCAGCAGACTCCCAGGGGAGGGCTACGAGCAGTACTTC. Its translation: CASRLPGEGYEQYF.

This clonotype was counted many times. The library was prepared for alpha chains; this beta chain is a stray read, so its frequency means little. This chain connects TRBV7-9 to TRBJ2-1, with 10 positions matching TRBD2. The V gene's germline CDR1 is SEHNR and CDR2 FQNEAQ (reference sequence). V dropped 3 bases and J dropped 4; count of bases not matched to a gene: 9. This CDR3 comprises 17 residues. CDR3 coding DNA: TGTGCCAGCAGCTTTAGCCTAGCGGGAGAGATTTACAATGAGCAGTTCTTC. Its protein product is CASSFSLAGEIYNEQFF.

Comments on this clonotype: Because it lacks the conserved phenylalanine or tryptophan at the end, this CDR3 is likely a read error. The limits of the CDR3 on the DNA are not certain, so only TCRdb's listed CDR3 is given. The size of this beta chain means little, since it is a stray read in a library made for alpha chains. V is TRBV16 and J is TRBJ2-5. The germline V gene encodes CDR1 KGHSY and CDR2 FQNENV. Ends included, the CDR3 has 12 residues. CDR3 residues: CASSQDLWTQDC.

This clonotype was recorded at least ten times. This beta chain is a stray read from a library made for alpha chains; its abundance is not meaningful. CDR3: CASSLREDFVEQYF. The CDR3, as DNA: TGTGCCAGCAGTTTACGGGAGGACTTCGTCGAGCAGTACTTC. The chain carries TRBV27 and TRBJ2-7; 7 positions match TRBD2. The CDR3 spans 14 residues. Germline V gene data show CDR1 as MNHEY and CDR2 as SMNVEV (reference sequence). Trimming cost V 2 bases and J 6 bases; bases outside gene matches: 7.

The sample holds many counts of this clonotype. Since the library was made to target alpha chains, this beta chain is a stray read and its abundance is not meaningful. This chain uses TRBV10-1 with TRBJ2-5; D call uncertain. V dropped 2 bases and J dropped 0 bases, with 4 bases sitting between them. Germline-derived CDR1 and CDR2 are WNHNN and SYGVQD (reference sequence). The CDR3 loop spans 13 amino acids. The CDR3 DNA reads as TGCGCCAGCAGTGAGCAGTACCAAGAGACCCAGTACTTC. This sequence encodes CASSEQYQETQYF.